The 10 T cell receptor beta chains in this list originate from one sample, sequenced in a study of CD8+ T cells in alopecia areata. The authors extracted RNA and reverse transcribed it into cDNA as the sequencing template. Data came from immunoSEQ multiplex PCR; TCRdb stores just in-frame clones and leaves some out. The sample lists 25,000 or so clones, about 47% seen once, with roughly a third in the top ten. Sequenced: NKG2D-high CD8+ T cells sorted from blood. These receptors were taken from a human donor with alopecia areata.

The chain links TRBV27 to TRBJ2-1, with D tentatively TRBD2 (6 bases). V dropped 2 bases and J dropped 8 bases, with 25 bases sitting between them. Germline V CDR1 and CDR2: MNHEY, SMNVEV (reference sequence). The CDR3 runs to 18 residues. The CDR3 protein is CASSLQGRGGMVRDEQFF. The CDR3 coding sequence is TGTGCCAGCAGTTTACAGGGACGAGGAGGGATGGTACGGGATGAGCAGTTCTTC.

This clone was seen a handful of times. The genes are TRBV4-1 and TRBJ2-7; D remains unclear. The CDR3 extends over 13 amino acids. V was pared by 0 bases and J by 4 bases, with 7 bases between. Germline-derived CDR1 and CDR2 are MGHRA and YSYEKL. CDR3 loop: CASSQDATYEQYF. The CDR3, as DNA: TGCGCCAGCAGCCAAGATGCAACGTACGAGCAGTACTTC.

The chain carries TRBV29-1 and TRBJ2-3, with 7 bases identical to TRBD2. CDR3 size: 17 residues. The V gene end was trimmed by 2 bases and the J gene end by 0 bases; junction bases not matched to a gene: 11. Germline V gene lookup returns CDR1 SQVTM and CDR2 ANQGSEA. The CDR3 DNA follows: TGCAGCGTTGAATCTTATTCTAGCGGACGTAGCACAGATACGCAGTATTTT. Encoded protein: CSVESYSSGRSTDTQYF.

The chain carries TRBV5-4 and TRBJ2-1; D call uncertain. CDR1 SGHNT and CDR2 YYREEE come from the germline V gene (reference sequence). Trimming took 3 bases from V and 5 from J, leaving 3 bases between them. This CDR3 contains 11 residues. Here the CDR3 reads CASSSNNEQFF. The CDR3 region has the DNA TGTGCCAGCAGCTCTAACAATGAGCAGTTCTTC.

CDR3 nucleotide sequence: TGCAGCGTTGAAGATTCGGGGAAAGAGGCTGGAAACACCATATATTTT. This gives the protein CSVEDSGKEAGNTIYF. This chain connects TRBV29-1 to TRBJ1-3; unclear D gene. Germline CDR1 SQVTM, CDR2 ANQGSEA. The V end lost 0 bases, the J end lost 2 bases, and 14 bases lay between the germline ends. The CDR3 covers 16 residues.

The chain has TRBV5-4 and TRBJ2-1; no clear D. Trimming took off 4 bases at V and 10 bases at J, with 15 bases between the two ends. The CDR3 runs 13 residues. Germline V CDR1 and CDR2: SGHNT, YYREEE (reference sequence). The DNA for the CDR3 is TGTGCCAGCAGCCCACCGGCTCTCGACGAGCAGTTCTTC. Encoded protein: CASSPPALDEQFF.

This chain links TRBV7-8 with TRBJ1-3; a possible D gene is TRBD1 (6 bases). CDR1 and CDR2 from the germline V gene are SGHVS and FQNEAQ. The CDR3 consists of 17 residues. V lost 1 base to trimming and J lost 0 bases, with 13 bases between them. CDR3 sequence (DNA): TGTGCCAGCAGCTTAGGGACAGCAAGCTACTCTGGAAACACCATATATTTT. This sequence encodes CASSLGTASYSGNTIYF.

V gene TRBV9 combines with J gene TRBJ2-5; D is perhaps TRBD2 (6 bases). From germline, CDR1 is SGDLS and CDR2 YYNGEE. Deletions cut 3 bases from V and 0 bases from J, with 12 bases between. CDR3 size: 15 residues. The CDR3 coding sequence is TGTGCCAGCAGCGCCCACGGGGGAAACCAAGAGACCCAGTACTTC. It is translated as CASSAHGGNQETQYF.

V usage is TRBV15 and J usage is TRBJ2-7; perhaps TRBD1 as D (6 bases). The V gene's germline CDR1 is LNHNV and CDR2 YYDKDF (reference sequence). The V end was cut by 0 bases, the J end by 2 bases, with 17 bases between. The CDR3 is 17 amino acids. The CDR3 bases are TGTGCCACCAGCAGAGAGGGCCAGTTACAGGGAACCTACGAGCAGTACTTC. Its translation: CATSREGQLQGTYEQYF.

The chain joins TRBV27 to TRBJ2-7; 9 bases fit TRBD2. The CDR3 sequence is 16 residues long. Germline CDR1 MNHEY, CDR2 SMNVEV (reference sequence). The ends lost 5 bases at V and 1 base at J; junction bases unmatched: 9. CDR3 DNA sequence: TGTGCCAGCAGTCTAACTCTTACTAGCGGGTCCTACGAGCAGTACTTC. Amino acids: CASSLTLTSGSYEQYF.